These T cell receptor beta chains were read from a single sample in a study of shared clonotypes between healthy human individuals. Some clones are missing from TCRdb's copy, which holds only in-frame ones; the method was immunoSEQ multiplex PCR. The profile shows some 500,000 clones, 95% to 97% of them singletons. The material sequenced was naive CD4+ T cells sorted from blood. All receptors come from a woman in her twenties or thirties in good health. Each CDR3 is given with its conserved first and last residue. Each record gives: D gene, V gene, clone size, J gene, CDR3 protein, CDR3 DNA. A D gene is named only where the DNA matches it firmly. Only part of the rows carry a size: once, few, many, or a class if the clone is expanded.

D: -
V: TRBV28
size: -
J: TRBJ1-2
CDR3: CASMSGTGYGYTF
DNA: TGTGCCAGCATGTCCGGGACGGGGTATGGCTACACCTTC

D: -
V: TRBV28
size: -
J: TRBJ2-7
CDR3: CASSFRSLGQYF
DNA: TGTGCCAGCAGTTTTCGGTCCTTAGGGCAGTACTTC

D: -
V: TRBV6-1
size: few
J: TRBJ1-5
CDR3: CASTTTGKGNQPQHF
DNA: TGTGCCAGCACCACAACAGGGAAAGGCAATCAGCCCCAGCATTTT

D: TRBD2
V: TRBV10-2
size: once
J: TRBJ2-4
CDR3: CASKGRAIDPEAKNIQYF
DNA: TGCGCCAGCAAGGGGAGGGCCATCGACCCCGAAGCCAAAAACATTCAGTACTTC

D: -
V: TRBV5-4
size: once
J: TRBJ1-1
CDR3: CASSPSRGKNTEAFF
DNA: TGTGCCAGCAGCCCCTCTAGGGGCAAGAACACTGAAGCTTTCTTT

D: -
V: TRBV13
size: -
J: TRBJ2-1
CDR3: CASSLGGSRVVNEQFF
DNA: TGTGCCAGCAGCTTAGGAGGTTCCCGGGTGGTCAATGAGCAGTTCTTC

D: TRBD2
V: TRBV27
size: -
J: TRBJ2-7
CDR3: CASSFTGGSGPYEQYF
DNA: TGTGCCAGCAGTTTCACCGGCGGGAGCGGCCCCTACGAGCAGTACTTC

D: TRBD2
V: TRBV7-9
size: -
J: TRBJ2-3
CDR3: CASSLEAGSTDTQYF
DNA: TGTGCCAGCAGCTTAGAAGCGGGAAGCACAGATACGCAGTATTTT

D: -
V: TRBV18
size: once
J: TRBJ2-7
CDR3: CASSPRESYEQYF
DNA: TGTGCCAGCTCACCGAGGGAGTCCTACGAGCAGTACTTC

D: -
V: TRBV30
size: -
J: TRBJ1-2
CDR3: CAWSSQGIQPNYGYTF
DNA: TGTGCCTGGAGCTCTCAGGGGATTCAGCCTAACTATGGCTACACCTTC

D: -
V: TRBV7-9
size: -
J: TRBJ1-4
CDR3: CASSFSVGEKLFF
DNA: TGTGCCAGCAGCTTTTCCGTCGGTGAAAAACTGTTTTTT

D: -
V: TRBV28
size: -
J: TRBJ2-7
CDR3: CASSLRWGTYEQYF
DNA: TGTGCCAGCAGTTTGAGGTGGGGGACCTACGAGCAGTACTTC

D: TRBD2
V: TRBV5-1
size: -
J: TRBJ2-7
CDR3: CASSQLGLAGVGSYEQYF
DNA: TGCGCCAGCAGCCAACTCGGACTAGCGGGAGTCGGCTCCTACGAGCAGTACTTC

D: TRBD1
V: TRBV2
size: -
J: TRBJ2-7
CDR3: CASSEALLRTGGYEQYF
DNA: TGTGCCAGCAGTGAAGCGCTTCTCCGGACAGGGGGCTACGAGCAGTACTTC

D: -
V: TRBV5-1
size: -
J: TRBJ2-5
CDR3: CASSRGRSQETQYF
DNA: TGCGCCAGCAGCAGGGGACGGTCCCAAGAGACCCAGTACTTC

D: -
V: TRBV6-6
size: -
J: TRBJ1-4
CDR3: CASGYRDGVEKLFF
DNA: TGTGCCAGCGGATACAGGGACGGTGTGGAAAAACTGTTTTTT

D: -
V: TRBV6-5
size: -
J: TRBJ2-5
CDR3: CASSYSDGKETQYF
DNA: TGTGCCAGCAGTTACTCGGACGGGAAAGAGACCCAGTACTTC

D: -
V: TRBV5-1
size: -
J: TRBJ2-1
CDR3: CASRTTGLFGDEQFF
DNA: TGCGCCAGCAGAACCACAGGGTTATTTGGGGATGAGCAGTTCTTC

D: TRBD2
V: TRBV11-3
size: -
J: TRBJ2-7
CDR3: CASSSGKVGGPGEQYF
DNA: TGTGCCAGCAGCTCCGGCAAGGTGGGAGGGCCGGGCGAGCAGTACTTC

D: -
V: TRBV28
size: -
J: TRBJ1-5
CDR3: CASSGPPKTQHF
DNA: TGTGCCAGCAGTGGGCCTCCTAAGACCCAGCATTTT

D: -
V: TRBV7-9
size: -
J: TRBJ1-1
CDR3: CASSLGPGNTEAFF
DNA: TGTGCCAGCAGCTTAGGGCCGGGGAACACTGAAGCTTTCTTT

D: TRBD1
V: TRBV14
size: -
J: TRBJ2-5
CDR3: CASSQVGTGAVETQYF
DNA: TGTGCCAGCAGCCAAGTCGGGACAGGGGCCGTGGAGACCCAGTACTTC

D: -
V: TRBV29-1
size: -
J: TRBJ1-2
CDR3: CSVLGGDYGYTF
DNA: TGCAGCGTTCTGGGGGGCGACTATGGCTACACCTTC

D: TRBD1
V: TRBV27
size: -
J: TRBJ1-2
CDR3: CASRDPGQGHYGYTF
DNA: TGTGCCAGCCGCGACCCTGGACAGGGGCACTATGGCTACACCTTC

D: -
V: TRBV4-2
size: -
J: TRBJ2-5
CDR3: CASSTGPRQQETQYF
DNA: TGTGCCAGCAGCACAGGGCCCCGACAGCAAGAGACCCAGTACTTC

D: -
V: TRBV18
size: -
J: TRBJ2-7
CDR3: CASSPFPGTYEQYF
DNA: TGTGCCAGCTCACCTTTTCCAGGGACCTACGAGCAGTACTTC

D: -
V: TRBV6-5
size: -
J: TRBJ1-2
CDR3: CASSYAFDFGYTF
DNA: TGTGCCAGCAGTTACGCGTTCGACTTTGGCTACACCTTC